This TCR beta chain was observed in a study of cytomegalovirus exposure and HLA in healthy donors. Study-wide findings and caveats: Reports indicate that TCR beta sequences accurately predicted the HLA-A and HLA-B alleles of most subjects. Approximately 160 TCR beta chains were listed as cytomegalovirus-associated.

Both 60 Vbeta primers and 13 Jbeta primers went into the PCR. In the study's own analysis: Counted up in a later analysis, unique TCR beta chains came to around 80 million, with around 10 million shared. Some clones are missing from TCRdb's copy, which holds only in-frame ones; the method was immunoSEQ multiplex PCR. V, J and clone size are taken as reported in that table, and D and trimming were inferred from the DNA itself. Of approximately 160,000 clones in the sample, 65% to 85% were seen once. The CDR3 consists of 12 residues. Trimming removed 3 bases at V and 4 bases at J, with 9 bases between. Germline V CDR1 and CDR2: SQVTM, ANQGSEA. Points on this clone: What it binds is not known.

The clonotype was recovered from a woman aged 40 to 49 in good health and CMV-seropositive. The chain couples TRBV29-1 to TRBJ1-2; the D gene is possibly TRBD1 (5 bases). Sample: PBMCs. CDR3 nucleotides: TGCAGCGTTGATACAGGCTTCTATGGCTACACCTTC. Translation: CSVDTGFYGYTF.